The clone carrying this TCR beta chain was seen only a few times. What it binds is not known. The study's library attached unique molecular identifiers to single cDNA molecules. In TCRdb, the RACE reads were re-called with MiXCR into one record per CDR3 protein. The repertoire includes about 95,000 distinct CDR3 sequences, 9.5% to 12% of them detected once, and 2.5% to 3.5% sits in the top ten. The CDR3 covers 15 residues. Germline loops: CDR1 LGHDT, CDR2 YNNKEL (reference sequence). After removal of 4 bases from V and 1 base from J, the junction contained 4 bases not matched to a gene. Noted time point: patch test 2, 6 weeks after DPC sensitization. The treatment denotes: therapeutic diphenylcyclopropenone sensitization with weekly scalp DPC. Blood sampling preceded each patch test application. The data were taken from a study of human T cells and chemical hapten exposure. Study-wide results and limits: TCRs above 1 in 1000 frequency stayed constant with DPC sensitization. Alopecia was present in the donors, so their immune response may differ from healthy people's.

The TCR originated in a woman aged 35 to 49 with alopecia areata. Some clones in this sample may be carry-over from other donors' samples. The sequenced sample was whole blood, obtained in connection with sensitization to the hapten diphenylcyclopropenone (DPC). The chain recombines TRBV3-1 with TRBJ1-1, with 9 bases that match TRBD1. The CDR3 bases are TGTGCCAGCAGCCCAGGGGACAGGGCGAACACTGAAGCTTTCTTT. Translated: CASSPGDRANTEAFF. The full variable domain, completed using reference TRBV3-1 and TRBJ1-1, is DTAVSQTPKYLVTQMGNDKSIKCEQNLGHDTMYWYKQDSKKFLKIMFSYNNKELIINETVPNRFSPKSPDKAHLNLHINSLELGDSAVYFCASSPGDRANTEAFFGQGTRLTVV.